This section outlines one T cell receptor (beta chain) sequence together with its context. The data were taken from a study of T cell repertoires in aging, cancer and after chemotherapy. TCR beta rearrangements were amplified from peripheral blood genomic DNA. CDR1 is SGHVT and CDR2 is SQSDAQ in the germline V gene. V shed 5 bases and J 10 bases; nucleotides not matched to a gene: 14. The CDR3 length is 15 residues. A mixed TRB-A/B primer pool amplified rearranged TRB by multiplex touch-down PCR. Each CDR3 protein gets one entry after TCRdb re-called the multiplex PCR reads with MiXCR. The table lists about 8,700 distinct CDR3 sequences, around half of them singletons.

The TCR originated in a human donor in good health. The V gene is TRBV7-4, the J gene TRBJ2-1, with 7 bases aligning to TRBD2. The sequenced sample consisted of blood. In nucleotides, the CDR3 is TGTGCCAGCAGCATTAGCGGGCACGGCCTTAGCGAGCAGTTCTTC. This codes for CASSISGHGLSEQFF.